The clone carrying this T cell receptor beta chain was counted only a few times. As yet, its antigen is unknown. Unique molecular identifiers tagged the TCRbeta library. TCRdb independently ran MiXCR on the PCR reads; one entry per CDR3 protein. Of about 900,000 distinct CDR3 sequences in the sample, around 30% were seen once. The J segment lost 4 bases and the V segment lost 3 bases, leaving 10 bases of the junction unmatched. The CDR3 has 16 amino acids. The V gene's germline CDR1 is MGHRA and CDR2 YSYEKL. This specimen comes from a study of T-cell reconstitution after alpha-beta-depleted transplantation in children. Study results and caveats: Expanded graft clones numbering several hundred reportedly gave rise to alpha-beta T cells about two months after transplant. By one year post-transplant, T-cell counts and diversity largely arose from T cells that were newly produced.

The sample was PBMCs, mostly from graft donor cells, taken 360 days after TCRalphabeta/CD19-depleted stem cell transplant. The chain uses TRBV4-1 and TRBJ1-1; 8 bases map to TRBD1. The TCR was taken from a boy younger than two who had a stem cell transplant for SCID, so the T cells may come from the graft donor. CDR3 amino acids: CASSQPGGRVSTEAFF. The CDR3, as DNA: TGCGCCAGCAGCCAGCCAGGGGGCCGGGTTAGCACTGAAGCTTTCTTT.